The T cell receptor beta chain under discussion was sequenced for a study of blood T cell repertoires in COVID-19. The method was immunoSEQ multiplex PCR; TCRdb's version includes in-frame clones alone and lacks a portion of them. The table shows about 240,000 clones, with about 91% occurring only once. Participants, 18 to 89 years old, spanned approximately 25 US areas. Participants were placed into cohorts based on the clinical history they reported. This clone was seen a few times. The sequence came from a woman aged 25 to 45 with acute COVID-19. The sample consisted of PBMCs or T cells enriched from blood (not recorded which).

In DNA, the CDR3 is TGTGCCAGCAGTTCGGGACAGGGGGCGAGGAACACTGAAGCTTTCTTT. It encodes CASSSGQGARNTEAFF. The chain uses TRBV6-2 or TRBV6-3 and TRBJ1-1; 12 bases match TRBD1. V lost 4 bases and J lost 1; bases outside the gene matches: 4. This CDR3 spans 16 amino acids. Germline-derived CDR1 and CDR2 are MNHEY and SVGEGT.